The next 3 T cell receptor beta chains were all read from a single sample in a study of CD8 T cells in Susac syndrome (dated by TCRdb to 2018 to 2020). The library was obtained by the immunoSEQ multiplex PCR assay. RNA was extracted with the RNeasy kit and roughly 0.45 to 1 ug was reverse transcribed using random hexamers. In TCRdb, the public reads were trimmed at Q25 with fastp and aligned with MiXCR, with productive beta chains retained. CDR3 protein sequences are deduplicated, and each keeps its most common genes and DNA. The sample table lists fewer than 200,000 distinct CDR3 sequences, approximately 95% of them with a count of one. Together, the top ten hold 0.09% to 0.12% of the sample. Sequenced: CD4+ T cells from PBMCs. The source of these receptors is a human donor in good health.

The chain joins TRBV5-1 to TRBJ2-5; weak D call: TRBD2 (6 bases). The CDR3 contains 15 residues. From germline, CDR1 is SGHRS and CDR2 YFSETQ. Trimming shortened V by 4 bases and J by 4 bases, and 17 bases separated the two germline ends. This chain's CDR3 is CASSRLVARRETQYF. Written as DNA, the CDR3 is TGCGCCAGCAGCCGACTAGTCGCCCGAAGAGAGACCCAGTACTTC. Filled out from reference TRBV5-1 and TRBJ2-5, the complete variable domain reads KAGVTQTPRYLIKTRGQQVTLSCSPISGHRSVSWYQQTPGQGLQFLFEYFSETQRNKGNFPGRFSGRQFSNSRSEMNVSTLELGDSALYLCASSRLVARRETQYFGPGTRLLVL.

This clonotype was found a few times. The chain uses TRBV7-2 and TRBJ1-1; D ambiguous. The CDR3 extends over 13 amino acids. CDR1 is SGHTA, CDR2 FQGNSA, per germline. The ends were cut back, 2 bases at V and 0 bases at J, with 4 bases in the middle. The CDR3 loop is CASSLTLNTEAFF. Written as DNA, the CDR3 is TGTGCCAGCAGCTTAACTCTGAACACTGAAGCTTTCTTT.

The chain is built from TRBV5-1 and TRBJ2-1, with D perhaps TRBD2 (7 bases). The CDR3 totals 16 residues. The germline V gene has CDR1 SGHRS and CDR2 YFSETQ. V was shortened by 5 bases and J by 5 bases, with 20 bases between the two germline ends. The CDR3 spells CASRQGGGDVHNEQFF. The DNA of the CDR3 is TGCGCCAGCAGGCAAGGAGGGGGGGACGTACACAATGAGCAGTTCTTC.